A selection of T cell receptor beta chains follows, all from one sample in a study of identical twins. Via MiXCR, TCRdb re-called the 5' RACE reads, giving one row per CDR3 protein. The sample has about 520,000 distinct CDR3 sequences, less than 25% seen once. These data were likewise used in another study, on T cells expressing NK-cell markers.

The material sequenced was CD4+ T cells sorted from blood. Receptors originate from a woman under 30 in good health. CDR3s include the opening cysteine and the closing phenylalanine or tryptophan. A D gene is named only where the DNA matches it firmly. Clone size is not always given. Where it is, it says once, few, many or a class for expanded clones.

V: TRBV20-1
J: TRBJ2-2
size: few
D: TRBD2
CDR3: CSATIAGRTGELFF
DNA: TGCAGTGCTACAATAGCGGGCCGCACCGGGGAGCTGTTTTTT

V: TRBV6-5
J: TRBJ2-2
size: -
D: -
CDR3: CASESRGELFF
DNA: TGTGCCAGCGAGTCAAGAGGGGAGCTGTTTTTT

V: TRBV7-9
J: TRBJ2-3
size: few
D: -
CDR3: CASSLVVGATDTQYF
DNA: TGTGCCAGCAGCTTAGTAGTAGGAGCCACAGATACGCAGTATTTT

V: TRBV29-1
J: TRBJ1-1
size: few
D: -
CDR3: CSVERVRYTEAFF
DNA: TGCAGCGTTGAAAGGGTGAGGTACACTGAAGCTTTCTTT

V: TRBV20-1
J: TRBJ2-3
size: few
D: TRBD2
CDR3: CSARDHHLRAGWTDTQYF
DNA: TGCAGTGCTAGAGACCACCACCTAAGAGCGGGGTGGACAGATACGCAGTATTTT

V: TRBV12-3/TRBV12-4
J: TRBJ2-7
size: many
D: TRBD2
CDR3: CASRTSGRYEQYF
DNA: TGTGCCAGCAGAACTAGCGGGCGCTACGAGCAGTACTTC

V: TRBV7-2
J: TRBJ2-7
size: few
D: TRBD2
CDR3: CASSLGLAGGAREQYF
DNA: TGTGCCAGCAGCTTAGGTCTAGCGGGAGGAGCGCGTGAGCAGTACTTC

V: TRBV6-5
J: TRBJ1-1
size: -
D: -
CDR3: CASSYRGGGGPAFF
DNA: TGTGCCAGCAGTTACAGGGGGGGCGGGGGTCCGGCTTTCTTT

V: TRBV11-2
J: TRBJ1-2
size: many
D: TRBD1
CDR3: CASSWTGQNGYTF
DNA: TGTGCCAGCAGCTGGACAGGTCAAAATGGCTACACCTTC

V: TRBV2
J: TRBJ1-2
size: -
D: -
CDR3: CASTTWWDGGYTF
DNA: TGTGCCAGCACTACGTGGTGGGATGGCGGCTACACCTTC

V: TRBV10-3
J: TRBJ2-3
size: few
D: -
CDR3: CAISEMKRTQYF
DNA: TGTGCCATCAGTGAGATGAAGCGGACGCAGTATTTT

V: TRBV21-1
J: TRBJ2-5
size: -
D: -
CDR3: CASRTDVETQYF
DNA: TGTGCCAGCAGGACGGACGTGGAGACCCAGTACTTC

V: TRBV5-8
J: TRBJ1-2
size: once
D: TRBD1
CDR3: CASRLDRGYGYTF
DNA: TGTGCCAGCAGACTCGACAGGGGCTATGGCTACACCTTC

V: TRBV6-6
J: TRBJ2-7
size: few
D: -
CDR3: CASSDDLPPEQYF
DNA: TGTGCCAGCAGTGATGACCTTCCCCCCGAGCAGTACTTC

V: TRBV6-5
J: TRBJ2-5
size: -
D: -
CDR3: CASSYPPEDTQAEETQYF
DNA: TGTGCCAGCAGTTACCCCCCAGAGGATACGCAGGCGGAAGAGACCCAGTACTTC

V: TRBV24-1
J: TRBJ2-1
size: few
D: -
CDR3: CATPRGGSYNEQFF
DNA: TGTGCCACCCCTCGTGGGGGCTCCTACAATGAGCAGTTCTTC

V: TRBV7-2
J: TRBJ2-1
size: -
D: -
CDR3: CASRLGLYNEQFF
DNA: TGTGCCAGCAGGCTGGGACTTTACAATGAGCAGTTCTTC

V: TRBV7-2
J: TRBJ2-7
size: -
D: -
CDR3: CASSLSWDSPYEQYF
DNA: TGTGCCAGCAGCTTATCTTGGGATAGCCCCTACGAGCAGTACTTC

V: TRBV7-6
J: TRBJ1-5
size: -
D: -
CDR3: CASSTGQRGNQPQHF
DNA: TGTGCCAGCAGCACTGGACAGAGGGGCAATCAGCCCCAGCATTTT

V: TRBV20-1
J: TRBJ1-1
size: few
D: -
CDR3: CSARDVGRAWGTEAFF
DNA: TGCAGTGCTAGAGATGTGGGGAGGGCGTGGGGCACTGAAGCTTTCTTT

V: TRBV5-5
J: TRBJ2-5
size: few
D: -
CDR3: CASRPGSTQETQYF
DNA: TGTGCCAGCCGTCCGGGGAGTACTCAAGAGACCCAGTACTTC

V: TRBV7-8
J: TRBJ1-1
size: few
D: -
CDR3: CASSIGQTMNTEAFF
DNA: TGTGCCAGCAGCATCGGACAGACCATGAACACTGAAGCTTTCTTT

V: TRBV5-1
J: TRBJ1-6
size: -
D: -
CDR3: CASTTGSSYNSPLHF
DNA: TGCGCCAGCACTACAGGGAGCTCCTATAATTCACCCCTCCACTTT

V: TRBV29-1
J: TRBJ2-5
size: -
D: -
CDR3: CSVVLDGQETQYF
DNA: TGCAGCGTTGTGTTGGACGGGCAAGAGACCCAGTACTTC

V: TRBV20-1
J: TRBJ2-7
size: -
D: TRBD2
CDR3: CSAEAGDEQYF
DNA: TGCAGTGCCGAGGCGGGGGACGAGCAGTACTTC

V: TRBV4-2
J: TRBJ2-5
size: few
D: -
CDR3: CASSQASSSRQETQYF
DNA: TGTGCCAGCAGCCAAGCGTCTAGCAGCCGTCAAGAGACCCAGTACTTC

V: TRBV11-3
J: TRBJ2-7
size: -
D: -
CDR3: CASSLARITYEQYF
DNA: TGTGCCAGCAGCTTGGCGCGCATTACCTACGAGCAGTACTTC

V: TRBV29-1
J: TRBJ2-1
size: -
D: -
CDR3: CSVAWGDEQFF
DNA: TGCAGCGTTGCGTGGGGCGATGAGCAGTTCTTC

V: TRBV7-9
J: TRBJ2-4
size: -
D: TRBD1
CDR3: CASSLTGGAKNIQYF
DNA: TGTGCCAGCAGCTTAACAGGGGGCGCAAAAAACATTCAGTACTTC

V: TRBV5-5
J: TRBJ2-7
size: few
D: -
CDR3: CASSLVFNEQYF
DNA: TGTGCCAGCAGCTTGGTCTTCAACGAGCAGTACTTC

V: TRBV27
J: TRBJ2-7
size: -
D: -
CDR3: CASSSLGLTYEQYF
DNA: TGTGCCAGCAGTTCCCTGGGTCTTACCTACGAGCAGTACTTC

V: TRBV20-1
J: TRBJ2-1
size: -
D: -
CDR3: CSADSSGAQGQFF
DNA: TGCAGTGCTGATTCCAGCGGAGCTCAGGGGCAGTTCTTC